The rows below give T cell receptor beta chains drawn from one sample of a study of vaccination and CD4 T cells after COVID-19. TCRdb processed the PCR reads anew with MiXCR; each CDR3 protein has one entry. Among more than 13,000 distinct CDR3 sequences listed, about 65% were seen once. The antigens these receptors bind are not known. Sequencing was done on a sample of CD4+ T cells from blood, cultured in vitro. The receptors stem from a human donor who had recovered from COVID-19. Both conserved end residues are part of each CDR3. D genes are given only for firm matches. Not every row has a clone size; where given, it reads once, few, many or a size class.

15	TRBV19	few	TRBJ1-1	-	CASSIWTLIGTEAFF	TGTGCCAGTAGTATCTGGACTCTGATAGGGACTGAAGCTTTCTTT
14	TRBV11-2	few	TRBJ2-5	TRBD1	CASRMLTGAETQYF	TGTGCCAGCAGGATGCTAACAGGGGCAGAGACCCAGTACTTC
19	TRBV10-3	-	TRBJ2-1	TRBD2	CAISAWTSASLGGNNEQFF	TGTGCCATCAGTGCATGGACTAGCGCTTCACTTGGGGGGAACAATGAGCAGTTCTTC
13	TRBV19	-	TRBJ1-1	-	CASSIQRIGEAFF	TGTGCCAGTAGTATTCAGAGGATTGGTGAAGCTTTCTTT
9	TRBV20-1	few	TRBJ1-1	-	CSANYEAFF	TGCAGTGCTAATTATGAAGCTTTCTTT
16	TRBV19	-	TRBJ2-3	-	CASSGGSSISTDTQYF	TGTGCCAGTAGTGGGGGCTCCAGTATAAGCACAGATACGCAGTATTTT
15	TRBV5-1	-	TRBJ1-2	-	CASSYDTGQGDGYTF	TGCGCCAGCAGCTACGACACAGGGCAGGGAGATGGCTACACCTTC
16	TRBV6-1	few	TRBJ1-1	TRBD1	CASSTGGDRVNTEAFF	TGTGCCAGCAGCACGGGGGGGGACAGGGTAAACACTGAAGCTTTCTTT
13	TRBV20-1	-	TRBJ2-3	-	CSARDHGTDTQYF	TGCAGTGCTAGAGATCACGGCACAGATACGCAGTATTTT
16	TRBV20-1	-	TRBJ2-7	TRBD2	CSARSDSAGATDEQYF	TGCAGTGCTAGATCAGACTCCGCGGGAGCGACCGACGAGCAGTACTTC
15	TRBV7-3	-	TRBJ1-6	-	CASSSGPAATSPLHF	TGTGCCAGCAGCTCGGGGCCTGCGGCGACTTCACCCCTCCACTTT
24	TRBV5-5	-	TRBJ1-5	-	CASSLNPGPGGAGWRGRVLGAQHF	TGTGCCAGCAGCTTGAATCCGGGCCCGGGGGGCGCAGGTTGGCGGGGCCGGGTTTTAGGAGCCCAGCATTTT
15	TRBV6-1	-	TRBJ2-1	TRBD2	CASSRAGATYNEQFF	TGTGCCAGCAGTCGAGCGGGAGCCACCTACAATGAGCAGTTCTTC
14	TRBV11-3	-	TRBJ2-1	-	CASTTYQAYNEQFF	TGTGCCAGCACGACTTACCAAGCCTACAATGAGCAGTTCTTC
14	TRBV24-1	-	TRBJ2-1	TRBD1	CATAGQGLYNEQFF	TGTGCCACCGCGGGACAGGGTCTATACAATGAGCAGTTCTTC
16	TRBV19	-	TRBJ2-7	TRBD2	CASGAGTSGRGHEQYF	TGTGCCAGTGGCGCCGGGACTAGCGGGAGGGGCCACGAGCAGTACTTC
14	TRBV9	few	TRBJ1-1	-	CASSVDSTGTEAFF	TGTGCCAGCAGCGTCGACAGTACAGGCACTGAAGCTTTCTTT
15	TRBV20-1	few	TRBJ1-4	-	CSARVHGRVGEKLFF	TGCAGTGCTAGGGTCCACGGCAGGGTTGGTGAAAAACTGTTTTTT
14	TRBV20-1	-	TRBJ2-3	-	CSAPPGGLTDTQYF	TGCAGTGCTCCTCCGGGCGGACTCACAGATACGCAGTATTTT
15	TRBV24-1	few	TRBJ1-2	-	CATSDLWSIDNGYTF	TGTGCCACCAGTGATCTGTGGTCCATAGATAATGGCTACACCTTC
14	TRBV6-5	once	TRBJ2-1	TRBD2	CASSLLAGYNEQFF	TGTGCCAGCAGTTTACTAGCGGGATACAATGAGCAGTTCTTC
11	TRBV24-1	few	TRBJ1-2	-	CATGGNYGYTF	TGTGCCACCGGGGGTAACTATGGCTACACCTTC
14	TRBV6-2/TRBV6-3	-	TRBJ1-5	-	CASSYGGVGQPQHF	TGTGCCAGCAGTTACGGTGGGGTGGGTCAGCCCCAGCATTTT
14	TRBV11-3	-	TRBJ2-3	TRBD1	CASGRDRAANTQYF	TGTGCCAGCGGGAGGGACAGGGCGGCAAATACGCAGTATTTT
12	TRBV6-5	-	TRBJ2-7	-	CASSYGRYEQYF	TGTGCCAGCAGTTACGGACGTTACGAGCAGTACTTC
13	TRBV27	few	TRBJ2-5	TRBD1	CASRRQGRETQYF	TGTGCCAGCAGGAGACAGGGAAGAGAGACCCAGTACTTC
19	TRBV20-1	few	TRBJ2-3	TRBD2	CSAQPASSGETTRTDTQYF	TGCAGTGCCCAACCCGCGTCTAGCGGGGAAACTACCCGCACAGATACGCAGTATTTT
14	TRBV25-1	-	TRBJ2-3	-	CASSVDSSTDTQYF	TGTGCCAGCAGTGTGGATTCTAGCACAGATACGCAGTATTTT
15	TRBV24-1	-	TRBJ2-2	-	CATSDPTGNTGELFF	TGTGCCACCAGTGACCCCACAGGGAACACCGGGGAGCTGTTTTTT
12	TRBV20-1	-	TRBJ2-7	-	CSARGSSYEQYF	TGCAGTGCTAGGGGGTCCTCCTACGAGCAGTACTTC
15	TRBV27	-	TRBJ1-6	TRBD1	CASSLEGQVGSPLHF	TGTGCCAGCAGTTTAGAGGGACAGGTCGGCTCACCCCTCCACTTT
12	TRBV7-6	-	TRBJ1-3	-	CASSLAGNTIYF	TGTGCCAGCAGCTTAGCTGGAAACACCATATATTTT
18	TRBV11-2	-	TRBJ2-1	-	CASSASPSLTGIRNEQFF	TGTGCCAGCAGCGCCTCCCCCTCCTTAACCGGTATACGCAATGAGCAGTTCTTC
14	TRBV9	-	TRBJ2-3	-	CASSVAGWGDTQYF	TGTGCCAGCAGCGTAGCAGGGTGGGGAGATACGCAGTATTTT
16	TRBV6-2/TRBV6-3	few	TRBJ1-1	TRBD1	CASNLGQGVRFTEAFF	TGTGCCAGCAACTTAGGACAGGGGGTTCGATTCACTGAAGCTTTCTTT
14	TRBV11-3	-	TRBJ1-2	-	CASSPRTDDYGYTF	TGTGCCAGCAGCCCCCGGACAGACGACTATGGCTACACCTTC
16	TRBV15	few	TRBJ2-3	TRBD2	CATSRGTSGSTDTQYF	TGTGCCACCAGCAGAGGGACTAGCGGGAGCACAGATACGCAGTATTTT
13	TRBV20-1	few	TRBJ1-1	-	CSATRASNTEAFF	TGCAGTGCTACCCGGGCCTCGAACACTGAAGCTTTCTTT
14	TRBV27	few	TRBJ1-2	-	CASGRPDSIGGYTF	TGTGCCAGCGGGCGTCCGGACTCTATCGGGGGCTACACCTTC
14	TRBV7-9	-	TRBJ2-3	-	CASSAGGNTDTQYF	TGTGCCAGCAGCGCCGGGGGAAACACAGATACGCAGTATTTT
15	TRBV2	-	TRBJ1-1	-	CASSEAGRLSTEAFF	TGTGCCAGCAGCGAAGCAGGACGGTTGAGCACTGAAGCTTTCTTT
14	TRBV11-2	once	TRBJ1-2	TRBD1	CASSNRQGAKGYTF	TGTGCCAGCAGCAACAGACAGGGGGCGAAGGGCTACACCTTC
15	TRBV27	-	TRBJ1-1	-	CASRAGRMANTEAFF	TGTGCCAGCAGGGCAGGCAGGATGGCGAACACTGAAGCTTTCTTT
13	TRBV11-3	-	TRBJ1-1	-	CASRGRGNTEAFF	TGTGCCAGTCGGGGGCGCGGGAACACTGAAGCTTTCTTT
14	TRBV20-1	-	TRBJ1-5	TRBD1	CSAGMGQGYQPQHF	TGCAGTGCAGGGATGGGACAGGGGTATCAGCCCCAGCATTTT
12	TRBV6-1	-	TRBJ2-3	-	CASNRDTDTQYF	TGTGCCAGCAATCGGGACACAGATACGCAGTATTTT
16	TRBV19	-	TRBJ1-1	-	CASNSGEEGMNTEAFF	TGTGCCAGTAACTCAGGGGAGGAGGGGATGAACACTGAAGCTTTCTTT
15	TRBV7-2	-	TRBJ2-7	TRBD1	CASSLAPGTAYEQYF	TGTGCCAGCAGCTTAGCCCCCGGGACAGCCTACGAGCAGTACTTC
13	TRBV2	large	TRBJ1-1	-	CASYFGQNTEAFF	TGTGCCAGTTATTTCGGGCAGAACACTGAAGCTTTCTTT
12	TRBV6-1	-	TRBJ1-2	-	CASAGQVDGYTF	TGTGCCAGCGCCGGACAAGTTGATGGCTACACCTTC
16	TRBV20-1	few	TRBJ2-3	TRBD2	CSARTGLAGEKDTQYF	TGCAGTGCCAGGACGGGACTAGCGGGAGAGAAAGATACGCAGTATTTT
13	TRBV7-3	-	TRBJ2-1	-	CASSSDYDNEQFF	TGTGCCAGCAGCTCAGACTACGACAATGAGCAGTTCTTC
14	TRBV19	-	TRBJ1-1	-	CASSPRGGYTEAFF	TGTGCCAGTAGCCCCCGGGGAGGGTACACTGAAGCTTTCTTT
12	TRBV24-1	-	TRBJ1-2	-	CATSDPANAYTF	TGTGCCACCAGTGACCCTGCTAACGCCTACACCTTC
14	TRBV6-1	-	TRBJ1-6	TRBD1	CASSPGTGGSPLHF	TGTGCCAGCAGTCCAGGAACAGGGGGTTCACCCCTCCACTTT
18	TRBV20-1	few	TRBJ2-4	TRBD2	CSARSGTSSRGAKNIQYF	TGCAGTGCTAGATCCGGGACTAGCAGCCGAGGGGCCAAAAACATTCAGTACTTC
16	TRBV15	-	TRBJ2-1	-	CATSSATPKSYNEQFF	TGTGCCACCAGCAGCGCTACACCAAAATCCTACAATGAGCAGTTCTTC
12	TRBV12-3/TRBV12-4	-	TRBJ2-2	-	CASRRGAGELFF	TGTGCCAGCAGGCGCGGGGCCGGGGAGCTGTTTTTT
18	TRBV5-8	-	TRBJ1-5	-	CASSLDRIFGTHDQPQHF	TGTGCCAGCAGCTTGGATCGGATCTTCGGGACGCATGATCAGCCCCAGCATTTT
14	TRBV6-5	few	TRBJ2-5	-	CASSYLLAPETQYF	TGTGCCAGCAGTTATCTACTAGCTCCGGAGACCCAGTACTTC